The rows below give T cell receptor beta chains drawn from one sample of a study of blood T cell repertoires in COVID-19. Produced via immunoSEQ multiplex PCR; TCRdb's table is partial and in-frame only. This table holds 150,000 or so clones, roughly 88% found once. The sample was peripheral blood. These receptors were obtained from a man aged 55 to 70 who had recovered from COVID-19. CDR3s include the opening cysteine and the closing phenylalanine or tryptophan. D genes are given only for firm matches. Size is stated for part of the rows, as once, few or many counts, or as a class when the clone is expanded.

CDR3aa: CSVEAGGTDTQYF
CDR3nt: TGCAGCGTTGAGGCGGGGGGCACAGATACGCAGTATTTT
abundance: NA
v_gene: TRBV29-1
j_gene: TRBJ2-3
d_gene: TRBD2

CDR3aa: CATSPSRDNTDTQYF
CDR3nt: TGTGCCACCAGTCCCTCCCGGGACAACACAGATACGCAGTATTTT
abundance: NA
v_gene: TRBV24-1
j_gene: TRBJ2-3
d_gene: NA

CDR3aa: CASSKTGTVNTEAFF
CDR3nt: TGTGCCAGCAGCAAAACCGGGACAGTGAACACTGAAGCTTTCTTT
abundance: NA
v_gene: TRBV9
j_gene: TRBJ1-1
d_gene: TRBD1

CDR3aa: CASSLGSGGLSYEQYF
CDR3nt: TGTGCCAGCAGCTTAGGGTCGGGGGGGTTATCCTACGAGCAGTACTTC
abundance: once
v_gene: TRBV7-9
j_gene: TRBJ2-7
d_gene: TRBD2

CDR3aa: CASSFSSGPYQETQYF
CDR3nt: TGTGCCAGCAGCTTTTCTAGCGGACCGTACCAAGAGACCCAGTACTTC
abundance: NA
v_gene: TRBV11-2
j_gene: TRBJ2-5
d_gene: TRBD2

CDR3aa: CAWSGGGNTEAFF
CDR3nt: TGTGCCTGGAGTGGCGGGGGGAACACTGAAGCTTTCTTT
abundance: NA
v_gene: TRBV30
j_gene: TRBJ1-1
d_gene: NA

CDR3aa: CASSLLAEQPLHF
CDR3nt: TGTGCCAGCAGCTTACTGGCAGAACAACCCCTCCACTTT
abundance: NA
v_gene: TRBV7-9
j_gene: TRBJ1-6
d_gene: NA

CDR3aa: CASSITPRDSSYNEQFF
CDR3nt: TGTGCCAGTAGTATAACCCCACGGGACTCCTCCTACAATGAGCAGTTCTTC
abundance: NA
v_gene: TRBV19
j_gene: TRBJ2-1
d_gene: NA

CDR3aa: CATTLGRGKGKANYGYTF
CDR3nt: TGTGCCACCACCCTGGGCAGAGGGAAGGGTAAAGCTAACTATGGCTACACCTTC
abundance: NA
v_gene: TRBV19
j_gene: TRBJ1-2
d_gene: NA

CDR3aa: CASSQVGVEKLFF
CDR3nt: TGTGCCAGCAGCCAAGTCGGGGTCGAAAAACTGTTTTTT
abundance: NA
v_gene: TRBV14
j_gene: TRBJ1-4
d_gene: NA

CDR3aa: CASSPGRSYNSPLHF
CDR3nt: TGTGCCAGCTCACCAGGGCGCTCCTATAATTCACCCCTCCACTTT
abundance: NA
v_gene: TRBV18
j_gene: TRBJ1-6
d_gene: NA

CDR3aa: CASRIDFSYEQYF
CDR3nt: TGTGCCAGCAGGATCGACTTCTCCTACGAGCAGTACTTC
abundance: once
v_gene: TRBV6-5
j_gene: TRBJ2-7
d_gene: NA

CDR3aa: CASSFAGNQPQHF
CDR3nt: TGTGCCAGCAGTTTTGCAGGGAATCAGCCCCAGCATTTT
abundance: NA
v_gene: TRBV6-5
j_gene: TRBJ1-5
d_gene: NA

CDR3aa: CASSNQGARRTEAFF
CDR3nt: TGTGCCAGCAGTAATCAGGGGGCCCGGAGGACTGAAGCTTTCTTT
abundance: NA
v_gene: TRBV6-5
j_gene: TRBJ1-1
d_gene: TRBD1

CDR3aa: CASSPVQGQSPLHF
CDR3nt: TGCGCCAGCAGCCCTGTACAGGGACAATCACCCCTCCACTTT
abundance: NA
v_gene: TRBV4-1
j_gene: TRBJ1-6
d_gene: NA

CDR3aa: CSVSGSMNTEAFF
CDR3nt: TGCAGCGTCTCAGGGTCCATGAACACTGAAGCTTTCTTT
abundance: NA
v_gene: TRBV29-1
j_gene: TRBJ1-1
d_gene: NA

CDR3aa: CASSRGTGDQVPEKLFF
CDR3nt: TGTGCCAGCAGCCGCGGGACAGGGGATCAGGTTCCTGAAAAACTGTTTTTT
abundance: NA
v_gene: TRBV7-9
j_gene: TRBJ1-4
d_gene: TRBD1